One TCR beta chain is described in this entry. Exposed volunteers were people who met a COVID-19 case within 2 weeks before study entry. Trimming cost V 2 bases and J 3 bases; bases outside gene matches: 14. The CDR3 is 18 residues long. Original handling: Estimation of nucleated cell counts relied on the amplification of reference gene primers. Repertoires were generated with immunoSEQ multiplex PCR, while TCRdb's copy carries only in-frame clones and drops some. The D gene and trimming were derived from the DNA, and the V and J assignments and clone size from that table. The repertoire holds fewer than 350,000 clones, with roughly 86% as singletons. The data stem from a study of blood T cell repertoires in COVID-19. Study background: Material from acute and convalescent COVID-19 was sourced from the United States, Italy and Spain. From T cells, B-cell-depleted T cells, or PBMCs came the material, which was cDNA or gDNA.

This sequence was found in a woman aged 25 to 39 who had been exposed to COVID-19. The chain recombines TRBV23-1 with TRBJ1-2; TRBD1 aligns across 8 bases. TRBV23-1 is an ORF for which the function is uncertain. Sequencing was performed on PBMCs or T cells enriched from blood (not recorded which). The DNA for the CDR3 is TGCGCCAGCAGTCAAGTTCACACATGGGCAGGGGGCGACTATGGCTACACCTTC. Translation: CASSQVHTWAGGDYGYTF.